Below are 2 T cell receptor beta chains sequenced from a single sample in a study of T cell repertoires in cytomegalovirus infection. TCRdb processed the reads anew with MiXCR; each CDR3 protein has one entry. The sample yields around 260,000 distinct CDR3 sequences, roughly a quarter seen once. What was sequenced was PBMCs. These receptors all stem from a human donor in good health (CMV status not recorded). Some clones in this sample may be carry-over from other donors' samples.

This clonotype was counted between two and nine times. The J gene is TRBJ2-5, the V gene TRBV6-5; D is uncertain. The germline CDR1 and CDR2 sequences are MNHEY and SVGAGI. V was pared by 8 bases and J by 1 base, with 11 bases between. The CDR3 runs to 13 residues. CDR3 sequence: CASSYWAQETQYF. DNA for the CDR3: TGTGCCAGCTCATACTGGGCCCAAGAGACCCAGTACTTC.

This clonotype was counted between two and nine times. This chain's CDR3 is CASSLGGASLARGYTF. DNA of the CDR3: TGTGCCAGCAGCCTAGGGGGGGCGAGTTTGGCGAGAGGCTACACCTTC. The chain links TRBV2 to TRBJ1-2; weak D call: TRBD1 (6 bases). From germline, CDR1 is SNHLY and CDR2 FYNNEI. With 6 bases removed from V and 8 bases from J, the gap between germline ends came to 25 bases. CDR3 length equals 16 residues.